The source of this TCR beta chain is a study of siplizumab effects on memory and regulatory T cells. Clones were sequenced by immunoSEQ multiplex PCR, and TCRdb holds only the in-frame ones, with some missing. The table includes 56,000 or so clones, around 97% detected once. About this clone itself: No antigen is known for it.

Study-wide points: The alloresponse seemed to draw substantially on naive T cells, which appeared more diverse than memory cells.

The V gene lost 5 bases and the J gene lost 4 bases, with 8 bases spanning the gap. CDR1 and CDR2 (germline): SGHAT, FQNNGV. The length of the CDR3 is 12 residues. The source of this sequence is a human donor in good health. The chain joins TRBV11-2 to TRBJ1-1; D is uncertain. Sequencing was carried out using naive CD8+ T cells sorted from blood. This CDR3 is CASSKRVTEAFF. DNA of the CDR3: TGTGCCAGCAGCAAAAGGGTCACTGAAGCTTTCTTT. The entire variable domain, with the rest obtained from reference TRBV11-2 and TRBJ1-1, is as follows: EAGVAQSPRYKIIEKRQSVAFWCNPISGHATLYWYQQILGQGPKLLIQFQNNGVVDDSQLPKDRFSAERLKGVDSTLKIQPAKLEDSAVYLCASSKRVTEAFFGQGTRLTVV.